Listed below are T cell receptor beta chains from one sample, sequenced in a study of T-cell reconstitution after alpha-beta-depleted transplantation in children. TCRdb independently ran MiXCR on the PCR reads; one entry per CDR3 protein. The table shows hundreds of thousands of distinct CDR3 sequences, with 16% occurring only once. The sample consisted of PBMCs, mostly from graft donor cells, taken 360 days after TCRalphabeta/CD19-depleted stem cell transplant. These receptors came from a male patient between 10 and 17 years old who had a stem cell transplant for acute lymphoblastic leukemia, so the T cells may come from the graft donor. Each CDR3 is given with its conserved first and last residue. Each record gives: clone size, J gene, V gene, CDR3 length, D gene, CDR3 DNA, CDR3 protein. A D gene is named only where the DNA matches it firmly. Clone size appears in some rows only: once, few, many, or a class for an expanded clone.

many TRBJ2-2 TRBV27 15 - TGTGCCAGCAGTTTAAGGGCTCTCAACACCGGGGAGCTGTTTTTT CASSLRALNTGELFF
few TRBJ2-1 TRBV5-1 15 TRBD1 TGCGCCAGCAGCTTGGTAGGGACAGGGGCCAATGAGCAGTTCTTC CASSLVGTGANEQFF
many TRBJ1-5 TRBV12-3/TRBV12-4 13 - TGTGCCAGCAGTTCCTCATTCAATCAGCCCCAGCATTTT CASSSSFNQPQHF
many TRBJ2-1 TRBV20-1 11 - TGCAGTGCTAGAGTTCATCATGAGCAGTTCTTC CSARVHHEQFF
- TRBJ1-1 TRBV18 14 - TGTGCCAGCTCAAAGGGACTGGGGAACACTGAAGCTTTCTTT CASSKGLGNTEAFF
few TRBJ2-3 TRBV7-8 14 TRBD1 TGTGCCAGCATCTTGACAGGGTTCACAGATACGCAGTATTTT CASILTGFTDTQYF
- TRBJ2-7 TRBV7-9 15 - TGTGCCGCCGGCGAGGCGAGAAAGGGCAACTACGAGCAGTACTTC CAAGEARKGNYEQYF
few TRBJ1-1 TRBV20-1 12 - TGCAGTGCCGCCGCTCCGAACACTGAAGCTTTCTTT CSAAAPNTEAFF
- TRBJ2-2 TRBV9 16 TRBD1 TGTGCCAGCAGCGTAGGAGAGACAGGGTATACCGGGGAGCTGTTTTTT CASSVGETGYTGELFF
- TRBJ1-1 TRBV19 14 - TGTGCCAGTAGCGACGCAGGGGAGGGCACTGAAGCTTTCTTT CASSDAGEGTEAFF
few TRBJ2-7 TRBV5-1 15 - TGCGCCAGCAACTTAAGACACAGCGGTCCCTACGAGCAGTACTTC CASNLRHSGPYEQYF
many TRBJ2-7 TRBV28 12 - TGTGCCAGCGGGGGTATTTCCTACGAGCAGTACTTC CASGGISYEQYF
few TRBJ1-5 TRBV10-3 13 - TGTGCCATCAGTGGTTACAGCGTTCAGCCCCAGCATTTT CAISGYSVQPQHF
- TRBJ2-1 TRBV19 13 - TGTGCCAGTAGCACAAACGGTTACAATGAGCAGTTCTTC CASSTNGYNEQFF
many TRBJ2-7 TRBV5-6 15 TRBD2 TGTGCCAGCAGCTTGTTCGGGGGGAGCTCCTACGAGCAGTACTTC CASSLFGGSSYEQYF
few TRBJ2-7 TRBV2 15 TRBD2 TGTGCCAGCAGTGATTGGGCTAGCGGGAGTAACGAGCAGTACTTC CASSDWASGSNEQYF
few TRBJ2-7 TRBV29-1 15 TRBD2 TGCAGCGTTGCCTTAAGGCTAGCGGGAGACGGCGAGCAGTACTTC CSVALRLAGDGEQYF
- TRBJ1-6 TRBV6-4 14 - TGTGCCAGCAGTGCCACAGGGTTGGGCTCACCCCTCCACTTT CASSATGLGSPLHF
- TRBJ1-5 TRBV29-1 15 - TGCAGCGCTGGCCGGGGCGCTGAGGCAAATCAGCCCCAGCATTTT CSAGRGAEANQPQHF
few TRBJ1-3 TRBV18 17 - TGTGCCAGCTCACCAAATCCAGCAAGGAGCTCTGGAAACACCATATATTTT CASSPNPARSSGNTIYF
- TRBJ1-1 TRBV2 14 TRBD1 TGTGCCAGCAGTGTGGGGACAGGAGTAACTGAAGCTTTCTTT CASSVGTGVTEAFF
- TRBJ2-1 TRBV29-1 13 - TGCAGCGTCTCTACTAGGGGGGACGATGAGCAGTTCTTC CSVSTRGDDEQFF
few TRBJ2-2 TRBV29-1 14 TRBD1 TGCAGCGCTATACAGGGGAAGAGGACCGGGGAGCTGTTTTTT CSAIQGKRTGELFF
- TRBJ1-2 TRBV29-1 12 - TGCAGCGTTGAATCGGGGAACTATGGCTACACCTTC CSVESGNYGYTF
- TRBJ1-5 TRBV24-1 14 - TGTGCCACCGACGGACGGCATAACAATCAGCCCCAGCATTTT CATDGRHNNQPQHF